This TCR beta chain was documented in a study of OX40 agonist ivuxolimab in advanced cancers. For the study at large: Of mixed ages from about 23 to 90 and averaging 60 years, the group was just under 85% male.

V was trimmed by 7 bases and J by 6 bases, leaving 13 bases between them. CDR1 and CDR2 from the germline V gene are PRHDT and FYEKMQ (reference sequence). The CDR3 extends over 12 amino acids. The repertoire was sequenced with immunoSEQ multiplex PCR; TCRdb's copy has only in-frame clones and lacks some. Of approximately 94,000 clones in the sample, 92% were seen once. The genes are TRBV13 and TRBJ2-7; possibly TRBD2 for D (5 bases). Sequencing used CD4+ or CD8+ T cells sorted from blood, obtained in a trial of the OX40 agonist ivuxolimab. This TCR was sampled from an adult with an advanced solid tumor such as melanoma, head and neck, liver or kidney cancer. CDR3 nucleotide sequence: TGTGCCAGCACCGCCGGGGTCGGCGAGCAGTACTTC. It specifies CASTAGVGEQYF.